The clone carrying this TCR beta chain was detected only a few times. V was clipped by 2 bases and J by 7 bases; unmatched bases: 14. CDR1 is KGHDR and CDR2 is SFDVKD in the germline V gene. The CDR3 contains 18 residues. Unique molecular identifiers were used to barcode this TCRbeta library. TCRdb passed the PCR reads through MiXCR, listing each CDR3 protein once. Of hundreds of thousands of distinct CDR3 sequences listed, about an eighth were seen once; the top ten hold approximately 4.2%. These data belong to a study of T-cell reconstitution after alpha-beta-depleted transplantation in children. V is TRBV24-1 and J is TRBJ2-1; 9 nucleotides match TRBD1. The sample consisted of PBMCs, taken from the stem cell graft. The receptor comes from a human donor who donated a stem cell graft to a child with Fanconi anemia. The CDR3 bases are TGTGCCACCAGTGATTATGGACAGGGGAGAAATTCGCCGAATGAGCAGTTCTTC. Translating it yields CATSDYGQGRNSPNEQFF.